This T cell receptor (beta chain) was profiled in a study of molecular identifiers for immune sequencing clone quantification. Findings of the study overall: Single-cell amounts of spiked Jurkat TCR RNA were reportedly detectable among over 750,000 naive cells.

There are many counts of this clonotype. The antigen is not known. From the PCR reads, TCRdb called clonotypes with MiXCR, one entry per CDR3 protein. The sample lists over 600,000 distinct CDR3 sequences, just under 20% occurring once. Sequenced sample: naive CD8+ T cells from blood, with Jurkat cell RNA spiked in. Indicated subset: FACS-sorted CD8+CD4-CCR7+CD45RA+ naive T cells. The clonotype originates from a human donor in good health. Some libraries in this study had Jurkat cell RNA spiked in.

The CDR3 is CSVSSGDLYEQYF. CDR3 nucleotide sequence: TGCAGCGTTTCTAGCGGGGACCTCTACGAGCAGTACTTC. The chain uses TRBV29-1 and TRBJ2-7, with 9 bases aligning to TRBD2. Per germline, CDR1 SQVTM and CDR2 ANQGSEA. The CDR3 has 13 residues. The J segment lost 3 bases and the V segment lost 5 bases, leaving 5 bases of the junction unmatched.